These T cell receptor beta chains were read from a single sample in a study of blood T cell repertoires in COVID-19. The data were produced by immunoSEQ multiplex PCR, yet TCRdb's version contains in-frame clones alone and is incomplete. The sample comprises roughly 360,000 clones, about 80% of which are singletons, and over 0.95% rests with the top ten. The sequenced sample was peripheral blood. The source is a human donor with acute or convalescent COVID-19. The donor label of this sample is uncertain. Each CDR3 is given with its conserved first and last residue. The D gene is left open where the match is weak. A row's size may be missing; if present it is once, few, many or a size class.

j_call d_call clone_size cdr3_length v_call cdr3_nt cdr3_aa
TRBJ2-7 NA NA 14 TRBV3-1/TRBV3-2 TGTGCCAGCAGCCAAGATAGGGGCAAGGGGCCGCAGTACTTC CASSQDRGKGPQYF
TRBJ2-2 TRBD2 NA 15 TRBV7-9 TGTGCCAGCAGCTCCGGGACTAGAGCCACCGGGGAGCTGTTTTTT CASSSGTRATGELFF
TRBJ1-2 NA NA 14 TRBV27 TGTGCCAGCAGTTCAACAGCAACTAACTATGGCTACACCTTC CASSSTATNYGYTF
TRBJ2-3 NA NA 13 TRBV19 TGTGCCAGTAGTATGGCCGAGCGGGATACGCAGTATTTT CASSMAERDTQYF
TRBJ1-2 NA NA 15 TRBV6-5 TGTGCCAGCACCAATTATGGCCTCGGGAACTATGGCTACACCTTC CASTNYGLGNYGYTF
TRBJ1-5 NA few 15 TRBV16 TGTGCCAGCAGCCAATCGGGCTCCCGCAATCAGCCCCAGCATTTT CASSQSGSRNQPQHF
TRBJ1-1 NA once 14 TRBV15 TGTGCCACCAGCTTTCAAGACAAACAAGGTGAAGCTTTCTTT CATSFQDKQGEAFF
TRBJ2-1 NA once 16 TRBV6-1 TGTGCCAGCAGTGGGACTGTTTTTAGGGCCTACAATGAGCAGTTCTTC CASSGTVFRAYNEQFF
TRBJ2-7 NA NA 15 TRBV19 TGTGCCACCGCACCGGGGGGCGCAGGGTCCTACGAGCAGTACTTC CATAPGGAGSYEQYF
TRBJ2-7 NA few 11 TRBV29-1 TGCAGCGTTGCCTGGGGCGGCGAGCAGTACTTC CSVAWGGEQYF
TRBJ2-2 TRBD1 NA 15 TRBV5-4 TGTGCCAGTTCAGACAGGGGGCGCGACACCGGGGAGCTGTTTTTT CASSDRGRDTGELFF
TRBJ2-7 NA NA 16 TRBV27 TGTGCCAGCAGTTTAAAGCCCCGCACGTCGGCCTACGAGCAGTACTTC CASSLKPRTSAYEQYF
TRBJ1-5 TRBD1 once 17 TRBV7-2 TGTGCCAGCAGTTCCTTCCCAGGGACAGGAAACAATCAGCCCCAGCATTTT CASSSFPGTGNNQPQHF
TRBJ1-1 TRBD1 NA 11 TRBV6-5 TGTGCCAGCAGCAGACAGGGAGCGGCTTTCTTT CASSRQGAAFF
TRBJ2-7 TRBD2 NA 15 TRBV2 TGTGCCAGCACCCCGACTAGCGGGGATCCCTACGAGCAGTACTTC CASTPTSGDPYEQYF
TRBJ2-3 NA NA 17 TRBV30 TGTGCCTGGAGTTACGGCGGGGTAAAGACTAGCACAGATACGCAGTATTTT CAWSYGGVKTSTDTQYF
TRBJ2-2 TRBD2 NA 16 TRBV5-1 TGCGCCAGCAGCTTACGACTAGCGGGCAACACCGGGGAGCTGTTTTTT CASSLRLAGNTGELFF
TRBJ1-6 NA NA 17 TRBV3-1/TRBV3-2 TGTGCCAGCAGCCAAGCATGGGGCAACTCCTATAATTCACCCCTCCACTTT CASSQAWGNSYNSPLHF
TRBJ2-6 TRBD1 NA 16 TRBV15 TGTGCCACCAGCCTGGGACAGCGTTCTGGGGCCAACGTCCTGACTTTC CATSLGQRSGANVLTF
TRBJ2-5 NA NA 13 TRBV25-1 TGTGCCAGCAGGACACAGGGTCAAGAGACCCAGTACTTC CASRTQGQETQYF
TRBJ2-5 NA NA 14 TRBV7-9 TGTGCCAGCCCCGACCCGCCAGGGGCAGAGACCCAGTACTTC CASPDPPGAETQYF
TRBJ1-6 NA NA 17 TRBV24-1 TGTGCCACCAGTGTCCAGAGGGCGAGCTCCTATAATTCACCCCTCCACTTT CATSVQRASSYNSPLHF
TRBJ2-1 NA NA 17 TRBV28 TGTGCCAGCAGTTTGAATTTGCCGGGAAACTCCTACAATGAGCAGTTCTTC CASSLNLPGNSYNEQFF
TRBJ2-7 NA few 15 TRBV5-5 TGTGCCAGCAGCTTGGCCGTTACGGGACACAACGAGCAGTACTTC CASSLAVTGHNEQYF
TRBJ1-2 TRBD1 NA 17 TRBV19 TGTGCCAGTAGTGTACGCAGGACAGGAGGGGCGACATATGGCTACACCTTC CASSVRRTGGATYGYTF
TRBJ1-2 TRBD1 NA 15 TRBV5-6 TGTGCCAGCAGCTTGGCGGGACAGGGGGCGCGTGGCTACACCTTC CASSLAGQGARGYTF
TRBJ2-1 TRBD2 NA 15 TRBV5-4 TGTGCCAGCAGCGTGGGACTAGCGGGAGTCAATGAGCAGTTCTTC CASSVGLAGVNEQFF
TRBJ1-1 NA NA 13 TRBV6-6 TGTGCCAGCTATTACACCTCGAACACTGAAGCTTTCTTT CASYYTSNTEAFF